This T cell receptor beta chain stems from a study of CD8+ T cells in alopecia areata. Whole-study findings and limits: The study also sequences resident alphabeta T cells of normal skin in scalp samples. The study found higher clonality in lesional than normal scalp, especially in alopecia totalis/universalis.

Peripheral blood and lesional scalp punch biopsies were taken from alopecia areata patients. Comments on this clone: Antigen specificity is unknown.

V was shortened by 4 bases and J by 0 bases, with 13 bases between the two germline ends. CDR1 is MNHEY and CDR2 is SMNVEV in the germline V gene (reference sequence). The CDR3 runs to 16 residues. The authors extracted RNA and reverse transcribed it into cDNA as the sequencing template. Here immunoSEQ multiplex PCR was the method, and the copy in TCRdb shows in-frame clones only, minus some. There are a few hundred thousand clones in the sample; under 70% occur only once, and around 1.2% lies in the top ten. The input for sequencing was CD4+ T cells sorted from blood, taken at week 0. The receptor was derived from a human donor with alopecia areata. V usage is TRBV27 and J usage is TRBJ2-1; TRBD1 is a possible D gene (5 bases). CDR3 amino acids: CASSSRQRSSYNEQFF. DNA of the CDR3: TGTGCCAGCAGTTCGCGACAGCGCAGCTCCTACAATGAGCAGTTCTTC.